Below are 11 T cell receptor beta chains sequenced from a single sample in a study of blood T cell repertoires in COVID-19. Repertoires were generated with immunoSEQ multiplex PCR, while TCRdb's copy carries only in-frame clones and drops some. The data hold approximately 250,000 clones, with about 91% observed a single time. Sequencing was carried out using PBMCs or T cells enriched from blood (not recorded which). The source is a woman aged 35 to 49 with acute COVID-19.

The V and J genes are TRBV10-2 and TRBJ2-2; 15 bases line up with TRBD2. CDR3 size: 16 residues. Germline loops: CDR1 WSHSY, CDR2 SAAADI. V shed 8 bases and J 6 bases; nucleotides not matched to a gene: 7. CDR3 loop: CASRTSGRASPGELFF. The CDR3 bases are TGCGCCAGCCGGACTAGCGGGAGGGCCTCGCCCGGGGAGCTGTTTTTT.

The chain employs TRBV7-9 and TRBJ1-1; D remains ambiguous. CDR1 and CDR2 from the germline V gene are SEHNR and FQNEAQ (reference sequence). The CDR3 totals 13 residues. The V end lost 2 bases, the J end lost 1 base, and 5 bases lay between the germline ends. CDR3 coding DNA: TGTGCCAGCAGCTTAAACGGGAACACTGAAGCTTTCTTT. It translates to CASSLNGNTEAFF.

This chain links TRBV6-5 with TRBJ2-5, with 8 positions matching TRBD2. The V gene end was trimmed by 4 bases and the J gene end by 9 bases; junction bases not matched to a gene: 1. CDR1 MNHEY and CDR2 SVGAGI come from the germline V gene. The CDR3 extends over 11 amino acids. For the CDR3, the DNA is TGTGCCAGCAGTTTGCGGGGGGCCCAGTACTTC. Protein product: CASSLRGAQYF.

CDR3 coding DNA: TGTGCCAGCTCACAGGGGGATGGATATGGCTACACCTTC. Protein product: CASSQGDGYGYTF. V usage is TRBV18 and J usage is TRBJ1-2; TRBD1 might be the D (6 bases). Trimming took 4 bases from V and 5 from J, leaving 11 bases between them. Germline loops: CDR1 KGHSH, CDR2 LQKENI. The CDR3 contains 13 residues.

J is TRBJ2-1 and V is TRBV24-1; 7 nucleotides align to TRBD1. With V trimmed by 2 bases and J by 8 bases, 17 bases remained unmatched. The CDR3 length is 18 residues. CDR1 and CDR2 from the germline V gene are KGHDR and SFDVKD. This chain's CDR3 is CATSDSLIRQGVKDEQFF. CDR3 DNA sequence: TGTGCCACCAGTGATTCTCTCATAAGGCAGGGGGTTAAGGATGAGCAGTTCTTC.

This chain joins TRBV18 and TRBJ2-3; the match to TRBD2 covers 7 bases. V was clipped by 2 bases and J by 3 bases; unmatched bases: 5. Germline values: CDR1 KGHSH, CDR2 LQKENI. The CDR3 has 15 residues. The CDR3: CASSPLASGTDTQYF. The CDR3 coding sequence is TGTGCCAGCTCACCATTGGCTAGCGGAACAGATACGCAGTATTTT.

At least ten counts were recorded for this clone. This chain joins TRBV6-5 and TRBJ2-1, with 7 bases identical to TRBD1. The CDR3 has 14 residues. The germline V gene has CDR1 MNHEY and CDR2 SVGAGI. The ends lost 4 bases at V and 4 bases at J; junction bases unmatched: 4. CDR3 amino acids: CASSSGQIYNEQFF. CDR3 bases: TGTGCCAGCAGTTCGGGACAGATTTACAATGAGCAGTTCTTC.

The rearrangement links TRBV5-1 to TRBJ2-3; D is unclear. CDR1 and CDR2 (germline): SGHRS, YFSETQ. The V end was cut by 0 bases, the J end by 6 bases, with 8 bases between. The CDR3 extends over 13 amino acids. CDR3 protein: CASSLDGLDTQYF. The CDR3 coding sequence is TGCGCCAGCAGCTTGGACGGGTTGGATACGCAGTATTTT.

The rearrangement joins TRBV5-1 to TRBJ2-5; weak D call: TRBD2 (5 bases). The CDR3 length is 16 residues. The germline V and J ends were trimmed by 0 bases and 2 bases, with 14 bases remaining between them. Germline assignment: CDR1 SGHRS and CDR2 YFSETQ. The CDR3 loop reads CASSLVSVRTQETQYF. The CDR3 nucleotides read TGCGCCAGCAGCTTGGTTTCTGTACGGACTCAAGAGACCCAGTACTTC.

V gene TRBV7-2 combines with J gene TRBJ1-1; 9 positions match TRBD1. The CDR3 sequence is 17 residues long. CDR1 and CDR2 from the germline V gene are SGHTA and FQGNSA. Trimming cost V 2 bases and J 1 base; bases outside gene matches: 8. CDR3: CASSLKSPGQGNTEAFF. The DNA of the CDR3 is TGTGCCAGCAGCTTAAAATCCCCGGGACAGGGGAACACTGAAGCTTTCTTT.

A single count supports this clone. The chain is built from TRBV7-9 and TRBJ1-3, with TRBD1 as a possible D gene (6 bases). The V end lost 5 bases, the J end lost 0 bases, and 11 bases lay between the germline ends. The germline CDR1 and CDR2 sequences are SEHNR and FQNEAQ (reference sequence). There are 15 residues in the CDR3. This chain's CDR3 is CASSERGFSGNTIYF. CDR3 coding DNA: TGTGCCAGCAGCGAAAGGGGGTTCTCTGGAAACACCATATATTTT. The variable domain in full, completed from reference TRBV7-9 and TRBJ1-3, reads DTGVSQNPRHKITKRGQNVTFRCDPISEHNRLYWYRQTLGQGPEFLTYFQNEAQLEKSRLLSDRFSAERPKGSFSTLEIQRTEQGDSAMYLCASSERGFSGNTIYFGEGSWLTVV.